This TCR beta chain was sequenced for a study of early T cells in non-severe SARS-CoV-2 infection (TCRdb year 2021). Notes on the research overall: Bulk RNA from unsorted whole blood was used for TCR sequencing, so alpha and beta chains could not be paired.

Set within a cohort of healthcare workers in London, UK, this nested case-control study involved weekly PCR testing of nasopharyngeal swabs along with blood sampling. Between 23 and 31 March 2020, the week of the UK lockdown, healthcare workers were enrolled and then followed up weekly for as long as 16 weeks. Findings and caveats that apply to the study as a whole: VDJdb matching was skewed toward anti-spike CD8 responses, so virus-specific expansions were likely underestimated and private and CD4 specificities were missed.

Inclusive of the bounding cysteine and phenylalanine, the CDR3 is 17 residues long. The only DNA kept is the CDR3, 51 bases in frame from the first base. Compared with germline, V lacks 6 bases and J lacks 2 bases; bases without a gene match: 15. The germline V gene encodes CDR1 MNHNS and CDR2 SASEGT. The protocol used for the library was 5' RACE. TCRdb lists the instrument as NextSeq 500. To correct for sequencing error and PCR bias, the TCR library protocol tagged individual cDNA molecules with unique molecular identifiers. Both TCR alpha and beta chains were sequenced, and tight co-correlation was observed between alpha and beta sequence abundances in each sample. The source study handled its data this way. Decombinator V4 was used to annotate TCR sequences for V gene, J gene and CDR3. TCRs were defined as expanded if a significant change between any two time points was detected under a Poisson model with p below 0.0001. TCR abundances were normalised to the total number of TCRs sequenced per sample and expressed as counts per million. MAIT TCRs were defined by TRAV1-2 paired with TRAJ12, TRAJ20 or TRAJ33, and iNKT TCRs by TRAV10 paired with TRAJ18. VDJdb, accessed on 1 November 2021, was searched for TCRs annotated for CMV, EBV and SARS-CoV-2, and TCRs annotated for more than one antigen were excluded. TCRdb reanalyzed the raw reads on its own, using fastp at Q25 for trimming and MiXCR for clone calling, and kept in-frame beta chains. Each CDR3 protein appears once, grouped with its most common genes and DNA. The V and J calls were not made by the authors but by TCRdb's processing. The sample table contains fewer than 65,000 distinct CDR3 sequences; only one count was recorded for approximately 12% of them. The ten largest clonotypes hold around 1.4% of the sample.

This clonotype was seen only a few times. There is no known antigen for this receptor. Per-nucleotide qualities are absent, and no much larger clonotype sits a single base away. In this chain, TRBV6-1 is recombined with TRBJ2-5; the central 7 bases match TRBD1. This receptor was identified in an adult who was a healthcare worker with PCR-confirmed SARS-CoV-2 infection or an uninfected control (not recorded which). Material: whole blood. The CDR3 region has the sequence CASRPQPVLRGQETQYF. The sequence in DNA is TGTGCCAGCAGGCCTCAACCCGTCCTCAGGGGGCAAGAGACCCAGTACTTC.